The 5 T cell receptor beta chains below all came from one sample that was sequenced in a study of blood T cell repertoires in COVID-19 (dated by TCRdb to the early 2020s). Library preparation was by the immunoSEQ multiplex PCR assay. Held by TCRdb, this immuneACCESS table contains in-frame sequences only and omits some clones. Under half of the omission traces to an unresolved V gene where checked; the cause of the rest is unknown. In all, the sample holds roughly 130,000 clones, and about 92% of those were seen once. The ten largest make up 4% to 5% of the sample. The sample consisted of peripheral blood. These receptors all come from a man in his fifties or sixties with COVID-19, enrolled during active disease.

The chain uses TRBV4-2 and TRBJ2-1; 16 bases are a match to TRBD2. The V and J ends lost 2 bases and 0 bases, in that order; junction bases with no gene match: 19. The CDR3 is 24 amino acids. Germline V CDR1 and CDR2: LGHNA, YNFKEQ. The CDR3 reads CASSQPGLAGGPVGRTNSYNEQFF. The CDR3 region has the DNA TGTGCCAGCAGCCAACCGGGACTAGCGGGAGGGCCCGTCGGTCGCACAAACTCCTACAATGAGCAGTTCTTC.

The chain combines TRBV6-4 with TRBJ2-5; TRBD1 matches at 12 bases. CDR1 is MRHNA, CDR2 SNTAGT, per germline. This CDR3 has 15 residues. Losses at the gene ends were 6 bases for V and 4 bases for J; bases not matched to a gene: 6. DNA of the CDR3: TGTGCCAGCAGCAGGGGACAGGGGGCAGGAGAGACCCAGTACTTC. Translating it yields CASSRGQGAGETQYF.

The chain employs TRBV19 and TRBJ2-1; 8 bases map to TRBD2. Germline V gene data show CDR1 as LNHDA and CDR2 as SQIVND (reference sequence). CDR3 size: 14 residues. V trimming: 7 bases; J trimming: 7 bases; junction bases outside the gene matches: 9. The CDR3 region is CASTLTSVQNEQFF. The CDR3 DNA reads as TGTGCCAGTACCTTGACTAGCGTCCAGAATGAGCAGTTCTTC.

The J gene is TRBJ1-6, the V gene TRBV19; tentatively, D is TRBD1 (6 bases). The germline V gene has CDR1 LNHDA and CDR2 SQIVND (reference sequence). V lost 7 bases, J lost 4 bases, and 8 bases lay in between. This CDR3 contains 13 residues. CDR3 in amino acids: CASIGQYNSPLHF. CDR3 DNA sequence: TGTGCCAGTATCGGACAGTATAATTCACCCCTCCACTTT. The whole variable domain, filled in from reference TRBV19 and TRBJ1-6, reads DGGITQSPKYLFRKEGQNVTLSCEQNLNHDAMYWYRQDPGQGLRLIYYSQIVNDFQKGDIAEGYSVSREKKESFPLTVTSAQKNPTAFYLCASIGQYNSPLHFGNGTRLTVT.

CDR3 sequence: CASGDRANFNEKLFF. CDR3 coding DNA: TGTGCCAGCGGGGACAGGGCCAATTTTAATGAAAAACTGTTTTTT. This rearrangement joins TRBV25-1 to TRBJ1-4, with 9 bases lining up with TRBD1. The germline gives CDR1 MGHDK, CDR2 SYGVNS. With 8 bases clipped from V and 4 bases from J, the junction kept 8 bases outside the gene matches. This CDR3 is 15 amino acids long.